Listed below are T cell receptor beta chains from one sample, sequenced in a study of control samples from healthy donors and cancer patients. Here immunoSEQ multiplex PCR was the method, and the copy in TCRdb shows in-frame clones only, minus some. Of around 130,000 clones in the sample, about nine tenths were seen once. The sample was blood. Source of these receptors: a man between 18 and 29 years old in good health. Each CDR3 is given with its conserved first and last residue. D genes are given only for firm matches. The size entry is marked missing in some rows and otherwise reads once, few, many or a size class.

>.|12|TRBD1|TRBV19|TRBJ1-5
TGTGCCAGTGGACAGGTTGATCAGCCCCAGCATTTT
CASGQVDQPQHF
>.|15|TRBD1|TRBV3-1/TRBV3-2|TRBJ1-2
TGTGCCAGCAGCCAAGACGGACAGGGTTTTCATGGCTACACCTTC
CASSQDGQGFHGYTF
>few|13|TRBD1|TRBV2|TRBJ1-2
TGTGCCAGCAGTGTACGGGACAGGCCTGGCTACACCTTC
CASSVRDRPGYTF
>.|14|TRBD2|TRBV6-5|TRBJ2-5
TGTGCCAGCAGATCAGCGGGGGGGAGGGAGACCCAGTACTTC
CASRSAGGRETQYF
>.|17|TRBD1|TRBV9|TRBJ2-3
TGTGCCAGCAGCGTTGGACCTCCACAGGGGTCCACAGATACGCAGTATTTT
CASSVGPPQGSTDTQYF
>.|13|.|TRBV6-4|TRBJ1-6
TGTGTCCCGAGGCAGACTCTAAATTCACCCCTCCACTTT
CVPRQTLNSPLHF
>once|12|TRBD2|TRBV3-1/TRBV3-2|TRBJ2-1
TGTGCCAGCAGTTATGCGGGGGAGGAGCAGTTCTTC
CASSYAGEEQFF
>.|20|.|TRBV21-1|TRBJ2-4
TGTGCCAGCAGCCCCTGGACGTCGGCGGGAGGGCCGGTGGCCAAAAACATTCAGTACTTC
CASSPWTSAGGPVAKNIQYF
>.|11|.|TRBV29-1|TRBJ1-2
TGCAGCGTTGGGAGCTTTGACGGCTACACCTTC
CSVGSFDGYTF
>.|14|.|TRBV11-2|TRBJ1-1
TGTGCCAGCAGCTTAGAGGGGGTTCCTACTGAAGCTTTCTTT
CASSLEGVPTEAFF
>.|13|.|TRBV7-3|TRBJ2-3
TGTGCCAGCAGGGCAGGGGGCACAGATACGCAGTATTTT
CASRAGGTDTQYF
>few|16|TRBD2|TRBV5-5|TRBJ2-1
TGTGCCAGCAGCTTGTCTCCTTCCGGGGGGACCAATGAGCAGTTCTTC
CASSLSPSGGTNEQFF
>.|16|.|TRBV5-6|TRBJ1-5
TGTGCCAGCAGCTTGGCTCAGGGAGTTAGCAATCAGCCCCAGCATTTT
CASSLAQGVSNQPQHF
>.|14|.|TRBV28|TRBJ1-5
TGTGCCAGTAAACAAAGAAATAGCAATCAGCCCCAGCATTTT
CASKQRNSNQPQHF
>once|15|.|TRBV7-2|TRBJ1-5
TGTGCCAGCAGTTCCTTCGGACGGCACAATCAGCCCCAGCATTTT
CASSSFGRHNQPQHF
>.|14|.|TRBV7-6|TRBJ2-5
TGTGCCAGCAGCTTAGCAGGCAGAATGGAGACCCAGTACTTC
CASSLAGRMETQYF
>.|16|TRBD2|TRBV4-1|TRBJ2-1
TGCGCCAGCAGCCAAGAACCTAGCGGGGGACTCAATGAGCAGTTCTTC
CASSQEPSGGLNEQFF
>.|13|.|TRBV19|TRBJ1-1
TGTGCCAGTAGTCCCCTGGTGAACACTGAAGCTTTCTTT
CASSPLVNTEAFF
>.|19|TRBD2|TRBV7-9|TRBJ2-1
TGTGCCAGCAGTTCCGCCGGAACTAGCGGTCGGAGCTCCTACAATGAGCAGTTCTTC
CASSSAGTSGRSSYNEQFF
>.|13|.|TRBV11-2|TRBJ2-2
TGTGCCAGCAGCTTAGAATGGAGTGGGGAGCTGTTTTTT
CASSLEWSGELFF
>.|16|TRBD1|TRBV28|TRBJ2-7
TGTGCCAGCAGTGAGGACAGGGGTGTCGGGGCGTCCGAGCAGTACTTC
CASSEDRGVGASEQYF
>.|17|TRBD1|TRBV15|TRBJ2-5
TGTGCCACCAGCTCCGGGACAGTTCTTGAAGGGGAAGAGACCCAGTACTTC
CATSSGTVLEGEETQYF
>.|14|TRBD2|TRBV7-9|TRBJ2-3
TGTGCCAGCAGCTTATGGGGGGGAGCAGATACGCAGTATTTT
CASSLWGGADTQYF
>.|16|TRBD1|TRBV5-4|TRBJ2-1
TGTGCCAGCAGCTTGGTCGGGACAGGCCCCTCCAATGAGCAGTTCTTC
CASSLVGTGPSNEQFF
>.|12|.|TRBV18|TRBJ1-2
TGTGCCAGCTCAGAGGACGGTTATGGCTACACCTTC
CASSEDGYGYTF
>.|13|.|TRBV24-1|TRBJ2-3
TGTGCCACCAGTGTCGGGAGCACAGATACGCAGTATTTT
CATSVGSTDTQYF
>.|14|.|TRBV6-5|TRBJ1-1
TGTGCCAGCAGTACGTACCGGGCTGACACTGAAGCTTTCTTT
CASSTYRADTEAFF
>.|14|.|TRBV6-5|TRBJ2-3
TGTGCCAGCAGTTACTCTCAGGGAAGGAATACGCAGTATTTT
CASSYSQGRNTQYF
>.|14|.|TRBV7-9|TRBJ2-5
TGTGCCAGCAGCTTAGCTACAGCACCGGAGACCCAGTACTTC
CASSLATAPETQYF
>.|16|.|TRBV20-1|TRBJ2-3
TGCAGTGCTAGTTCCGGACGGGACGTCCCTCCAGATACGCAGTATTTT
CSASSGRDVPPDTQYF
>.|14|TRBD1|TRBV3-1/TRBV3-2|TRBJ2-5
TGTGCCAGCAGCAGCTGGGACAGGGATGAGACCCAGTACTTC
CASSSWDRDETQYF
>.|14|TRBD1|TRBV19|TRBJ2-7
TGTGCCAGTAATGAAGGGACAGCTTCCTACGAGCAGTACTTC
CASNEGTASYEQYF
>once|15|.|TRBV5-4|TRBJ2-6
TGTGCCAGCAGCGGACTGGTCTCTGGGGCCAACGTCCTGACTTTC
CASSGLVSGANVLTF
>once|15|.|TRBV28|TRBJ1-5
TGTGCCAGCAGTTTACCTCAGGGAGGAAATCAGCCCCAGCATTTT
CASSLPQGGNQPQHF
>.|16|.|TRBV6-5|TRBJ2-1
TGTGCCAGCAGTTACTCGAGCCTACACTCCTACAATGAGCAGTTCTTC
CASSYSSLHSYNEQFF
>.|14|TRBD1|TRBV2|TRBJ1-1
TGTGCCAGTCGTCCGGGACAGGGTTTAACTGAAGCTTTCTTT
CASRPGQGLTEAFF
>.|14|.|TRBV7-3|TRBJ2-2
TGTGCCAGCAGCTCCCTTGATACTACCGGGGAGCTGTTTTTT
CASSSLDTTGELFF
>.|14|.|TRBV10-2|TRBJ1-1
TGCGCCAGCACCGGCGCCAACATGAACACTGAAGCTTTCTTT
CASTGANMNTEAFF
>.|15|.|TRBV7-7|TRBJ1-4
TGTGCCAGCAGAAGTAACAGGAGAACTAATGAAAAACTGTTTTTT
CASRSNRRTNEKLFF
>.|15|.|TRBV6-5|TRBJ1-2
TGTGCCAGCAGCCCCTCGGTGGGGTTGGACTATGGCTACACCTTC
CASSPSVGLDYGYTF
>.|14|.|TRBV28|TRBJ1-5
TGTGCCAGCAGTTTTCACAGCACGAATCAGCCCCAGCATTTT
CASSFHSTNQPQHF
>.|15|.|TRBV4-3|TRBJ2-1
TGCGCCAGCAGCCAAGATGGGGGCAGGAGCAATGAGCAGTTCTTC
CASSQDGGRSNEQFF
>.|15|.|TRBV18|TRBJ1-4
TGTGCCAGCTCACCAGCGGGGAAGGAAAATGAAAAACTGTTTTTT
CASSPAGKENEKLFF
>.|13|.|TRBV6-6|TRBJ1-4
TGTGCCAGCGGGGGAGCGATTAATGAAAAACTGTTTTTT
CASGGAINEKLFF
>.|13|.|TRBV3-1/TRBV3-2|TRBJ1-4
TGTGCCAGCAGCCAAAGGGTGTTAGAAAAACTGTTTTTT
CASSQRVLEKLFF
>few|12|TRBD1|TRBV10-3|TRBJ1-5
TGTGCAACAGGGGATAGCAATCAGCCCCAGCATTTT
CATGDSNQPQHF
>.|13|TRBD1|TRBV30|TRBJ2-5
TGTGCCTGGAGCCTGACAGGGGTGGAGACCCAGTACTTC
CAWSLTGVETQYF
>.|14|TRBD1|TRBV19|TRBJ2-2
TGTGCCAGTAGTGTGACAGGGGACACCGGGGAGCTGTTTTTT
CASSVTGDTGELFF
>.|15|.|TRBV21-1|TRBJ2-5
TGTGCCAGCAGCCCCGGTTCCAGAAGCCAAGAGACCCAGTACTTC
CASSPGSRSQETQYF
>.|20|TRBD1|TRBV7-3|TRBJ2-1
TGTGCCAGCAGCCCAAACCCTAGGAGACCCGGGACAGGGTTGATCAATGAGCAGTTCTTC
CASSPNPRRPGTGLINEQFF
>.|15|TRBD1|TRBV5-4|TRBJ2-5
TGTGCCAGCAGCACGGGACAGGGAGGAGGAGAGACCCAGTACTTC
CASSTGQGGGETQYF